The 7 T cell receptor beta chains below all came from one sample that was sequenced in a study of T cell responses to AZD1222 COVID-19 vaccine. The method was immunoSEQ multiplex PCR; TCRdb's version includes in-frame clones alone and lacks a portion of them. This sample yields more than 100,000 clones, of which around 94% are seen a single time; around 1.5% belongs to the top ten. The source was peripheral blood, collected on day 0 of AZD1222 vaccination. The source of these receptors is an adult in good health.

The rearrangement links TRBV19 to TRBJ2-5; D gene ambiguous. The CDR3 sequence is 13 residues long. CDR1 LNHDA and CDR2 SQIVND come from the germline V gene (reference sequence). V dropped 1 base and J dropped 11 bases, with 14 bases sitting between them. CDR3 in amino acids: CASSIGLTDGQYF. The DNA for the CDR3 is TGTGCCAGTAGTATAGGTTTGACCGACGGTCAGTACTTC.

V gene TRBV20-1 combines with J gene TRBJ2-4; D ambiguous. The CDR3 contains 11 residues. CDR1 is DFQATT and CDR2 is SNEGSKA in the germline V gene (reference sequence). V was clipped by 4 bases and J by 8 bases, with 9 bases between them. Here the CDR3 reads CSAKRRDIQYF. The CDR3 DNA is TGCAGTGCTAAAAGACGAGACATTCAGTACTTC.

V gene TRBV5-1 combines with J gene TRBJ2-1; D might be TRBD2 (7 bases). CDR1 and CDR2 from the germline V gene are SGHRS and YFSETQ. V was clipped by 1 base and J by 7 bases, with 12 bases between them. The CDR3 runs to 14 residues. In nucleotides, the CDR3 is TGCGCCAGCAGCTTGCGGGGGGCGGGTAATGAGCAGTTCTTC. Encoded protein: CASSLRGAGNEQFF.

This clone showed up just a few times. The rearrangement uses TRBV10-3 and TRBJ1-6; D gene uncertain. The V gene's germline CDR1 is ENHRY and CDR2 SYGVKD. V shed 0 bases and J shed 7 bases, with 10 bases lying between them. The length of the CDR3 is 15 residues. The CDR3 coding sequence is TGTGCCATCAGTGAGTCCGTTGTGGGGAATTCACCCCTCCACTTT. The encoded protein is CAISESVVGNSPLHF.

The chain links TRBV4-1 to TRBJ1-4, with 9 bases matching TRBD1. Germline V gene sequence: CDR1 MGHRA, CDR2 YSYEKL. This CDR3 is 16 amino acids long. The ends lost 3 bases at V and 9 bases at J; junction bases unmatched: 11. In DNA form, the CDR3 reads TGCGCCAGCAGCCAGGATCCGGGACAGGGCTTTCAAAAACTGTTTTTT. Its protein is CASSQDPGQGFQKLFF.

Note on this clone: Other DNA sequences in the same sample also yield this CDR3. This chain uses TRBV3-1 (or the pseudogene TRBV3-2) with TRBJ1-2, with D hard to call. This CDR3 comprises 13 residues. The germline CDR1 and CDR2 sequences are LGHDT and YNNKEL (reference sequence). Trimming removed 0 bases at V and 7 bases at J, with 9 bases between. CDR3 in amino acids: CASSQEGLRGYTF. The CDR3 nucleotides read TGTGCCAGCAGCCAAGAGGGCTTGCGTGGCTACACCTTC.

This chain connects TRBV6-2 or TRBV6-3 to TRBJ1-5; D is unresolved. Trimming stripped 0 bases from V and 6 bases from J, with 6 bases between. CDR3 length equals 13 residues. The germline V gene has CDR1 MNHEY and CDR2 SVGEGT. This CDR3 is CASSYSRVQPQHF. CDR3 DNA sequence: TGTGCCAGCAGTTACTCGAGGGTTCAGCCCCAGCATTTT.